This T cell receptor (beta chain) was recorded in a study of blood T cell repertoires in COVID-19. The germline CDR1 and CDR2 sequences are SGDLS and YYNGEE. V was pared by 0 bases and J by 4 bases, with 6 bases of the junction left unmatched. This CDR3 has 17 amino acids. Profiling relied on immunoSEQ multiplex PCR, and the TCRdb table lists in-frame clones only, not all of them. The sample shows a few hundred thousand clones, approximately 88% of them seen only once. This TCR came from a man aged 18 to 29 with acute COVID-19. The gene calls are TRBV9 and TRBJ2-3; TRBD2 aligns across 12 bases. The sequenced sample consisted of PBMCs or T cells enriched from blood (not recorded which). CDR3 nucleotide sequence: TGTGCCAGCAGCGTAGCTAAGACTAGCGGGAGAGCAGATACGCAGTATTTT. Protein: CASSVAKTSGRADTQYF.